This T cell receptor (beta chain) was captured by sequencing in a study of pediatric ulcerative colitis. On the study more broadly: Disease was pancolitis in several and left-sided in two, histology-confirmed.

General study findings and limits: Two rectal CDR3 clonotypes occurred in all ulcerative colitis patients. Rectal repertoires separated controls, mild-moderate and acute severe colitis. Substantially fewer templates came from a couple of patients' blood samples.

About this clone itself: Its cognate antigen is unknown.

Data came from immunoSEQ multiplex PCR; TCRdb stores just in-frame clones and leaves some out. The sample includes around 64,000 clones, 70% to 80% of them seen just once. CDR3 size: 14 residues. Germline values: CDR1 MNHEY, CDR2 SMNVEV (reference sequence). The V gene end was trimmed by 6 bases and the J gene end by 0 bases; junction bases not matched to a gene: 3. The receptor was isolated from a boy between 10 and 17 years old with moderate ulcerative colitis. Sequencing was done on a sample of blood. The chain links TRBV27 to TRBJ1-2; 8 nucleotides match TRBD1. CDR3 in amino acids: CASRRQGTNYGYTF. The DNA for the CDR3 is TGTGCCAGCAGACGACAGGGGACTAACTATGGCTACACCTTC.